These T cell receptor beta chains were read from a single sample in a study of graft-versus-host responses after intestinal transplantation. What these receptors recognize is not known. Clones were sequenced by immunoSEQ multiplex PCR, and TCRdb holds only the in-frame ones, with some missing. Of over 85,000 clones in the sample, 90% to 95% were seen once. The material was unstimulated CD8+ T cells sorted from spleen or lymph node cells, obtained before intestinal transplant. All receptors derive from a human donor who received an intestinal transplant. Both conserved end residues are part of each CDR3. Each record gives: J gene, clone size, D gene, V gene, CDR3 protein, CDR3 DNA. D genes are given only for firm matches. The listing skips clone size in some rows; elsewhere it reads once, few, many or a size class.

J gene: TRBJ2-3
clone size: .
D gene: .
V gene: TRBV6-1
CDR3 protein: CASSEDTSTSTDTQYF
CDR3 DNA: TGTGCCAGCAGTGAAGATACGAGCACTAGCACAGATACGCAGTATTTT

J gene: TRBJ1-1
clone size: once
D gene: TRBD1
V gene: TRBV6-6
CDR3 protein: CASSYQGADAFF
CDR3 DNA: TGTGCCAGCAGTTACCAGGGGGCGGACGCTTTCTTT

J gene: TRBJ2-7
clone size: .
D gene: TRBD2
V gene: TRBV29-1
CDR3 protein: CSVQGGSMPEQYF
CDR3 DNA: TGCAGCGTTCAAGGCGGGAGTATGCCCGAGCAGTACTTC

J gene: TRBJ1-2
clone size: .
D gene: TRBD1
V gene: TRBV5-6
CDR3 protein: CASSPGTGGGGYTF
CDR3 DNA: TGTGCCAGCAGCCCCGGGACAGGGGGAGGTGGCTACACCTTC

J gene: TRBJ2-1
clone size: .
D gene: TRBD2
V gene: TRBV13
CDR3 protein: CASSFDGRQSYNEQFF
CDR3 DNA: TGTGCCAGCAGCTTTGACGGGAGGCAATCCTACAATGAGCAGTTCTTC

J gene: TRBJ2-7
clone size: .
D gene: .
V gene: TRBV19
CDR3 protein: CASSISFGRVYEQYF
CDR3 DNA: TGTGCCAGTAGTATTTCATTTGGCAGGGTCTACGAGCAGTACTTC

J gene: TRBJ2-3
clone size: .
D gene: TRBD1
V gene: TRBV9
CDR3 protein: CASSPRTGLSTDTQYF
CDR3 DNA: TGTGCCAGCAGCCCAAGGACAGGCTTAAGCACAGATACGCAGTATTTT

J gene: TRBJ2-1
clone size: .
D gene: .
V gene: TRBV5-1
CDR3 protein: CASSLERPGDYNEQFF
CDR3 DNA: TGCGCCAGCAGCTTGGAACGACCAGGTGACTACAATGAGCAGTTCTTC

J gene: TRBJ2-4
clone size: .
D gene: TRBD1
V gene: TRBV27
CDR3 protein: CASSQIDRVWAKNIQYF
CDR3 DNA: TGTGCCAGCAGCCAGATCGACAGGGTGTGGGCCAAAAACATTCAGTACTTC

J gene: TRBJ2-3
clone size: .
D gene: TRBD2
V gene: TRBV9
CDR3 protein: CPLAGGRNTQYF
CDR3 DNA: TGTCCCCTAGCGGGGGGGCGGAATACGCAGTATTTT

J gene: TRBJ2-5
clone size: .
D gene: .
V gene: TRBV9
CDR3 protein: CASSDDGGYSQETQYF
CDR3 DNA: TGTGCCAGCAGCGATGATGGGGGGTACAGTCAGGAGACCCAGTACTTC

J gene: TRBJ2-5
clone size: .
D gene: TRBD2
V gene: TRBV15
CDR3 protein: CATSKNSGVQETQYF
CDR3 DNA: TGTGCCACCAGCAAGAATAGCGGGGTCCAAGAGACCCAGTACTTC

J gene: TRBJ1-1
clone size: .
D gene: .
V gene: TRBV30
CDR3 protein: CAWTQGTLNTEAFF
CDR3 DNA: TGTGCCTGGACCCAGGGAACTTTGAACACTGAAGCTTTCTTT

J gene: TRBJ1-3
clone size: .
D gene: TRBD1
V gene: TRBV29-1
CDR3 protein: CSVLRIKGSRGTGNTIYF
CDR3 DNA: TGCAGCGTTCTCCGCATTAAGGGGTCCAGGGGGACTGGAAACACCATATATTTT

J gene: TRBJ2-3
clone size: once
D gene: TRBD2
V gene: TRBV9
CDR3 protein: CASSGVAGGSTDTQYF
CDR3 DNA: TGTGCCAGCAGCGGAGTAGCGGGGGGGAGCACAGATACGCAGTATTTT

J gene: TRBJ1-3
clone size: .
D gene: .
V gene: TRBV19
CDR3 protein: CASSVDGGAGNTIYF
CDR3 DNA: TGTGCCAGTTCGGTAGACGGGGGTGCTGGAAACACCATATATTTT

J gene: TRBJ1-1
clone size: .
D gene: .
V gene: TRBV4-1
CDR3 protein: CASSQAVTTNTEAFF
CDR3 DNA: TGCGCCAGCAGCCAAGCCGTGACAACGAACACTGAAGCTTTCTTT

J gene: TRBJ1-2
clone size: .
D gene: .
V gene: TRBV6-4
CDR3 protein: CASSASWSDSPNYGYTF
CDR3 DNA: TGTGCCAGCAGTGCGTCCTGGTCGGACAGCCCTAACTATGGCTACACCTTC

J gene: TRBJ2-1
clone size: .
D gene: .
V gene: TRBV4-2
CDR3 protein: CASSLPVNYGSTMYNEQFF
CDR3 DNA: TGTGCCAGCAGCCTACCCGTAAACTATGGGTCCACCATGTACAATGAGCAGTTCTTC

J gene: TRBJ1-5
clone size: .
D gene: .
V gene: TRBV27
CDR3 protein: CASSLSASNQPQHF
CDR3 DNA: TGTGCCAGCAGTTTATCGGCAAGCAATCAGCCCCAGCATTTT

J gene: TRBJ2-4
clone size: .
D gene: TRBD2
V gene: TRBV5-6
CDR3 protein: CASSLLAGVKNIQYF
CDR3 DNA: TGTGCCAGCAGCTTGCTAGCGGGGGTAAAAAACATTCAGTACTTC

J gene: TRBJ2-7
clone size: .
D gene: .
V gene: TRBV2
CDR3 protein: CASSEGGLPYEQYF
CDR3 DNA: TGTGCCAGCAGTGAAGGGGGACTGCCGTACGAGCAGTACTTC

J gene: TRBJ2-1
clone size: .
D gene: TRBD2
V gene: TRBV27
CDR3 protein: CASSFRTSNIYEQFF
CDR3 DNA: TGTGCCAGCAGTTTCCGGACTAGTAATATATATGAGCAGTTCTTC

J gene: TRBJ1-4
clone size: .
D gene: TRBD1
V gene: TRBV18
CDR3 protein: CASSPQQGDVEKLFF
CDR3 DNA: TGTGCCAGCTCCCCCCAACAGGGGGATGTTGAAAAACTGTTTTTT

J gene: TRBJ2-7
clone size: .
D gene: TRBD2
V gene: TRBV5-6
CDR3 protein: CASSFEGGGYEQYF
CDR3 DNA: TGTGCCAGCAGCTTTGAGGGCGGGGGCTACGAGCAGTACTTC

J gene: TRBJ1-1
clone size: .
D gene: .
V gene: TRBV4-2
CDR3 protein: CASSQEGQARLSTEAFF
CDR3 DNA: TGTGCCAGCAGCCAAGAAGGCCAGGCTCGGTTGAGCACTGAAGCTTTCTTT

J gene: TRBJ2-7
clone size: .
D gene: .
V gene: TRBV7-9
CDR3 protein: CASSSSNFDYEQYF
CDR3 DNA: TGTGCCAGCAGCTCCTCGAACTTTGACTACGAGCAGTACTTC

J gene: TRBJ2-4
clone size: .
D gene: .
V gene: TRBV2
CDR3 protein: CASADGLAKNIQYF
CDR3 DNA: TGTGCCAGCGCGGATGGACTAGCCAAAAACATTCAGTACTTC

J gene: TRBJ1-3
clone size: .
D gene: .
V gene: TRBV27
CDR3 protein: CASSLQGSGNTIYF
CDR3 DNA: TGTGCCAGCAGTTTACAGGGTTCAGGAAACACCATATATTTT

J gene: TRBJ1-1
clone size: few
D gene: .
V gene: TRBV6-1
CDR3 protein: CASSLSGAGTEAFF
CDR3 DNA: TGTGCCAGCAGTCTAAGCGGAGCGGGCACTGAAGCTTTCTTT

J gene: TRBJ2-7
clone size: .
D gene: TRBD1
V gene: TRBV4-1
CDR3 protein: CASSPELTGGGDEQYF
CDR3 DNA: TGCGCCAGCAGCCCGGAATTGACAGGGGGCGGGGACGAGCAGTACTTC

J gene: TRBJ2-7
clone size: .
D gene: .
V gene: TRBV6-1
CDR3 protein: CASSVAGSYEQYF
CDR3 DNA: TGTGCCAGCAGTGTTGCAGGCTCCTACGAGCAGTACTTC

J gene: TRBJ1-5
clone size: .
D gene: .
V gene: TRBV28
CDR3 protein: CASREGQYSNQPQHF
CDR3 DNA: TGTGCCAGCAGAGAGGGCCAGTATAGCAATCAGCCCCAGCATTTT

J gene: TRBJ2-1
clone size: .
D gene: TRBD2
V gene: TRBV30
CDR3 protein: CAWIGGGAVYNEQFF
CDR3 DNA: TGTGCCTGGATCGGCGGGGGGGCCGTCTACAATGAGCAGTTCTTC

J gene: TRBJ2-7
clone size: .
D gene: TRBD1
V gene: TRBV19
CDR3 protein: CASSIAGGSFYEKYF
CDR3 DNA: TGTGCCAGTAGTATAGCAGGGGGCTCCTTCTACGAGAAGTACTTC

J gene: TRBJ1-1
clone size: .
D gene: TRBD1
V gene: TRBV4-1
CDR3 protein: CASSPGTGLLNTEAFF
CDR3 DNA: TGCGCCAGCAGCCCCGGGACAGGGCTTCTGAACACTGAAGCTTTCTTT

J gene: TRBJ1-4
clone size: .
D gene: TRBD1
V gene: TRBV9
CDR3 protein: CASSAGRQGGNEKLFF
CDR3 DNA: TGTGCCAGCAGCGCCGGCCGACAGGGTGGGAATGAAAAACTGTTTTTT

J gene: TRBJ2-7
clone size: .
D gene: TRBD2
V gene: TRBV28
CDR3 protein: CASSFGLAGDYEQYF
CDR3 DNA: TGTGCCAGCAGTTTCGGTCTAGCGGGGGACTACGAGCAGTACTTC

J gene: TRBJ2-7
clone size: .
D gene: .
V gene: TRBV4-2
CDR3 protein: CASSQDHGYEQYF
CDR3 DNA: TGTGCCAGCAGCCAAGATCACGGTTACGAGCAGTACTTC

J gene: TRBJ2-7
clone size: .
D gene: .
V gene: TRBV10-2
CDR3 protein: CASSESGAPQSYEQYF
CDR3 DNA: TGCGCCAGCAGTGAGTCTGGGGCCCCCCAGTCCTACGAGCAGTACTTC

J gene: TRBJ1-1
clone size: .
D gene: .
V gene: TRBV6-1
CDR3 protein: CASSVQGGYTEAFF
CDR3 DNA: TGTGCCAGCAGTGTACAGGGCGGGTACACTGAAGCTTTCTTT

J gene: TRBJ2-1
clone size: .
D gene: .
V gene: TRBV27
CDR3 protein: CASSTSTLGSNEQFF
CDR3 DNA: TGTGCCAGCAGTACCTCAACGCTAGGCAGCAATGAGCAGTTCTTC

J gene: TRBJ1-2
clone size: .
D gene: .
V gene: TRBV4-1
CDR3 protein: CASSQDRGAEYGYTF
CDR3 DNA: TGCGCCAGCAGCCAAGACAGGGGTGCGGAGTATGGCTACACCTTC

J gene: TRBJ2-1
clone size: .
D gene: TRBD1
V gene: TRBV19
CDR3 protein: CASSMWTGANEQFF
CDR3 DNA: TGTGCCAGTAGTATGTGGACAGGTGCCAATGAGCAGTTCTTC

J gene: TRBJ2-1
clone size: .
D gene: .
V gene: TRBV7-2
CDR3 protein: CASSLITGYSYNEQFF
CDR3 DNA: TGTGCCAGCAGCTTAATTACAGGCTATTCCTACAATGAGCAGTTCTTC

J gene: TRBJ1-2
clone size: .
D gene: TRBD1
V gene: TRBV30
CDR3 protein: CAWIGAGGAHGYTF
CDR3 DNA: TGTGCCTGGATTGGGGCAGGGGGAGCGCATGGCTACACCTTC

J gene: TRBJ2-2
clone size: few
D gene: .
V gene: TRBV6-1
CDR3 protein: CASSGSYTGELFF
CDR3 DNA: TGTGCCAGCAGTGGTAGCTACACCGGGGAGCTGTTTTTT

J gene: TRBJ2-1
clone size: .
D gene: .
V gene: TRBV7-8
CDR3 protein: CASSELSPNPYNEQFF
CDR3 DNA: TGTGCCAGCAGCGAACTAAGCCCTAATCCTTACAATGAGCAGTTCTTC